A selection of T cell receptor beta chains follows, all from one sample in a study of blood T cell repertoires in COVID-19. Generated by immunoSEQ multiplex PCR, the TCRdb table keeps only in-frame clones and is missing some. Seen here are under 300,000 clones, roughly nine tenths observed once, and the top ten hold approximately 2.5%. The sequenced sample was PBMCs or T cells enriched from blood (not recorded which). The origin of the receptors is a woman younger than 30 who had recovered from COVID-19. Both conserved end residues are part of each CDR3. D genes are given only for firm matches. For some rows the clone size is stated as once, few or many, or as a class when expanded; others skip it.

v_call	j_call	d_call	clone_size	cdr3_aa	cdr3_nt
TRBV19	TRBJ1-5	TRBD1	NA	CASNDRADQPQHF	TGTGCCAGTAACGACAGGGCGGATCAGCCCCAGCATTTT
TRBV28	TRBJ1-6	TRBD1	NA	CASRRTGGYSPLHF	TGTGCCAGCAGGAGGACAGGAGGATATTCACCCCTCCACTTT
TRBV6-1	TRBJ2-3	TRBD2	NA	CASSEVSGGFADTQYF	TGTGCCAGCAGTGAGGTCAGCGGGGGGTTTGCAGATACGCAGTATTTT
TRBV6-5	TRBJ2-1	NA	NA	CASSRSYNEQFF	TGTGCCAGCAGTCGGTCCTACAATGAGCAGTTCTTC
TRBV4-2	TRBJ1-5	NA	NA	CASSQVGGRDVQPQHF	TGTGCCAGCAGCCAAGTGGGAGGCAGGGATGTTCAGCCCCAGCATTTT
TRBV27	TRBJ2-7	NA	NA	CASSGGGDPFSYEQYF	TGTGCCAGCAGCGGCGGAGGGGACCCGTTCTCCTACGAGCAGTACTTC
TRBV7-2	TRBJ1-1	TRBD1	NA	CASSFRGRKTEAFF	TGTGCCAGCAGCTTTAGGGGGCGAAAGACTGAAGCTTTCTTT
TRBV10-3	TRBJ1-5	NA	NA	CAISAYRQPQHF	TGTGCCATCAGTGCCTACCGACAGCCCCAGCATTTT
TRBV9	TRBJ2-1	NA	NA	CASSPTTGSSYNEQFF	TGTGCCAGCAGCCCGACGACAGGATCCTCCTACAATGAGCAGTTCTTC
TRBV12-3/TRBV12-4	TRBJ2-1	NA	NA	CASSLWHREQFF	TGTGCCAGCAGTTTGTGGCACAGGGAGCAGTTCTTC
TRBV29-1	TRBJ1-1	TRBD1	NA	CSVEDLLRQGETEAFF	TGCAGCGTTGAAGATCTTCTGAGACAGGGGGAAACTGAAGCTTTCTTT
TRBV13	TRBJ2-2	TRBD1	NA	CASSSIRGPGELFF	TGTGCCAGCAGCTCCATCAGGGGGCCCGGGGAGCTGTTTTTT
TRBV7-2	TRBJ1-1	TRBD1	NA	CASSQTGGIFMNTEAFF	TGTGCCAGCAGCCAGACAGGGGGTATTTTCATGAACACTGAAGCTTTCTTT
TRBV7-2	TRBJ2-5	NA	NA	CASSLESLDKETQYF	TGTGCCAGCAGCTTAGAGTCGCTAGATAAAGAGACCCAGTACTTC
TRBV4-1	TRBJ1-2	NA	once	CASSQDSNYGYTF	TGCGCCAGCAGCCAAGATAGCAACTATGGCTACACCTTC
TRBV27	TRBJ1-5	NA	NA	CASSLVTGPHQPQHF	TGTGCCAGCAGTTTAGTCACAGGGCCCCATCAGCCCCAGCATTTT
TRBV3-1/TRBV3-2	TRBJ1-2	TRBD1	NA	CASSPSRQGGGYTF	TGTGCCAGCAGCCCTTCCCGACAGGGTGGCGGCTACACCTTC
TRBV5-1	TRBJ2-2	NA	NA	CASSLDPGVTGELFF	TGCGCCAGCAGCTTGGATCCAGGGGTTACCGGGGAGCTGTTTTTT
TRBV9	TRBJ1-1	TRBD1	once	CASSALGQGGTEAFF	TGTGCCAGCAGCGCTCTTGGACAGGGAGGCACTGAAGCTTTCTTT
TRBV7-9	TRBJ1-1	NA	NA	CASFGGTEAFF	TGTGCCAGCTTCGGAGGCACTGAAGCTTTCTTT
TRBV9	TRBJ1-3	NA	few	CASSDRPGAGNTIYF	TGTGCCAGCAGCGATCGCCCCGGGGCTGGAAACACCATATATTTT
TRBV27	TRBJ1-1	TRBD1	NA	CASSLDRGWTEAFF	TGTGCCAGCAGTTTGGACAGGGGGTGGACTGAAGCTTTCTTT
TRBV5-1	TRBJ1-3	TRBD1	NA	CASSDDRGGNTIYF	TGCGCCAGCAGCGATGACAGGGGAGGAAACACCATATATTTT
TRBV5-6	TRBJ1-2	TRBD1	NA	CASSLGGQGLYGYTF	TGTGCCAGCAGCTTGGGCGGACAGGGCCTCTATGGCTACACCTTC
TRBV6-6	TRBJ1-5	NA	once	CASSRGYSNQPQHF	TGTGCCAGCAGCCGGGGTTATAGCAATCAGCCCCAGCATTTT
TRBV7-9	TRBJ1-2	TRBD1	NA	CASSPQGADYGYTF	TGTGCCAGCAGCCCCCAGGGGGCCGACTATGGCTACACCTTC
TRBV10-3	TRBJ1-1	TRBD1	NA	CAITATGRNTEAFF	TGTGCCATCACCGCGACAGGGAGGAACACTGAAGCTTTCTTT
TRBV19	TRBJ2-5	NA	NA	CASSIASGKETQYF	TGTGCCAGTAGTATAGCTTCGGGAAAAGAGACCCAGTACTTC
TRBV2	TRBJ2-3	TRBD2	NA	CASSDLRAGGLIDTQYF	TGTGCCAGCAGTGACCTCCGAGCGGGGGGGCTTATAGATACGCAGTATTTT
TRBV19	TRBJ1-1	NA	NA	CASSIRGTEAFF	TGTGCCAGTAGCATACGGGGCACTGAAGCTTTCTTT
TRBV6-5	TRBJ2-7	NA	NA	CASIRWSSYEQYF	TGTGCCAGCATCCGCTGGAGCTCCTACGAGCAGTACTTC
TRBV7-9	TRBJ2-3	TRBD2	NA	CASSLGLAGSTDTQYF	TGTGCCAGCAGCTTAGGACTAGCGGGGAGCACAGATACGCAGTATTTT
TRBV5-1	TRBJ2-2	TRBD2	NA	CASSLGLAGNTGELFF	TGCGCCAGCAGCTTGGGACTAGCGGGGAACACCGGGGAGCTGTTTTTT
TRBV6-6	TRBJ1-5	TRBD1	once	CASFRDREISNQPQHF	TGTGCCAGCTTCCGGGACAGGGAAATTAGCAATCAGCCCCAGCATTTT
TRBV18	TRBJ1-1	TRBD1	NA	CASSPGTGSNTEAFF	TGTGCCAGCTCACCCGGGACAGGGTCGAACACTGAAGCTTTCTTT
TRBV5-1	TRBJ2-3	TRBD2	NA	CASSPQTGGPLHTQYF	TGCGCCAGCAGCCCCCAGACGGGGGGGCCTTTACATACGCAGTATTTT
TRBV7-9	TRBJ1-1	NA	NA	CASSPRGGPSTEAFF	TGTGCCAGCAGCCCGAGGGGGGGCCCCAGCACTGAAGCTTTCTTT
TRBV2	TRBJ2-5	NA	once	CASYQAETQYF	TGTGCCAGCTACCAGGCGGAGACCCAGTACTTC
TRBV5-4	TRBJ2-7	NA	once	CASSVLQGGSEQYF	TGTGCCAGCAGCGTACTTCAGGGGGGAAGTGAGCAGTACTTC
TRBV19	TRBJ2-3	TRBD2	NA	CASSILAGGTDTQYF	TGTGCCAGTAGTATACTAGCGGGGGGCACAGATACGCAGTATTTT
TRBV24-1	TRBJ2-1	NA	NA	CATSDGRSYNEQFF	TGTGCCACCAGTGATGGCCGCTCCTACAATGAGCAGTTCTTC
TRBV9	TRBJ2-4	TRBD2	NA	CASSTGGLDIQYF	TGTGCCAGCAGTACGGGGGGGCTAGACATTCAGTACTTC
TRBV27	TRBJ2-3	NA	many	CASSFPGLDTQYF	TGTGCCAGCAGTTTTCCCGGTCTCGATACGCAGTATTTT
TRBV5-1	TRBJ2-1	TRBD2	NA	CASSPRPTSGGLYNEQFF	TGCGCCAGCAGCCCGAGACCCACTAGCGGGGGACTCTACAATGAGCAGTTCTTC
TRBV7-7	TRBJ2-1	TRBD1	NA	CASSLVQGAYNEQFF	TGTGCTAGCAGCTTAGTCCAGGGGGCCTACAATGAGCAGTTCTTC
TRBV6-5	TRBJ1-2	TRBD1	once	CASSYSGQAYGYTF	TGTGCCAGCAGTTACTCGGGACAGGCCTATGGCTACACCTTC
TRBV19	TRBJ1-2	NA	NA	CASSINLVRVGDGYTF	TGTGCCAGTAGTATAAATTTAGTAAGGGTCGGGGATGGCTACACCTTC
TRBV30	TRBJ2-5	TRBD1	NA	CAWAWGQGEETQYF	TGTGCCTGGGCCTGGGGACAGGGGGAAGAGACCCAGTACTTC
TRBV5-1	TRBJ1-4	TRBD1	NA	CASSGGQASFEKLFF	TGCGCCAGCAGCGGGGGACAGGCAAGTTTTGAAAAACTGTTTTTT
TRBV5-1	TRBJ1-2	NA	NA	CASSPVAARYGYTF	TGCGCCAGCAGCCCAGTAGCGGCACGGTATGGCTACACCTTC
TRBV28	TRBJ1-2	NA	NA	CASSLQGYRIYGYTF	TGTGCCAGCAGTCTACAAGGCTACAGGATCTATGGCTACACCTTC
TRBV4-2	TRBJ2-7	NA	NA	CASSQDFHEQYF	TGTGCCAGCAGCCAAGACTTCCACGAGCAGTACTTC
TRBV28	TRBJ2-7	NA	NA	CASSLFTGNKQYF	TGTGCCAGCAGTTTATTTACAGGGAATAAGCAGTACTTC
TRBV27	TRBJ1-4	TRBD1	NA	CASSLRTGDGGEKLFF	TGTGCCAGCAGTTTACGGACAGGGGACGGGGGCGAAAAACTGTTTTTT
TRBV24-1	TRBJ2-7	NA	NA	CATSDLTSRVDSSEQYF	TGTGCCACCAGTGATTTAACCTCACGGGTTGACTCGTCCGAGCAGTACTTC
TRBV5-1	TRBJ2-7	TRBD1	NA	CASSLGGQASEQYF	TGCGCCAGCAGCTTGGGAGGACAGGCCTCCGAGCAGTACTTC